These 18 T cell receptor beta chains originate from one sample sequenced in a study of cytomegalovirus exposure and HLA in healthy donors. Both 60 Vbeta primers and 13 Jbeta primers went into the PCR. The method was immunoSEQ multiplex PCR; TCRdb's version includes in-frame clones alone and lacks a portion of them. The sample records tens of thousands of clones, about 70% being singletons. Material: PBMCs. All receptors derive from a man aged 40-49 years in good health and CMV-seropositive.

This chain connects TRBV5-1 to TRBJ1-1, with 10 bases that match TRBD1. J was trimmed by 5 bases and V by 5 bases; bases with no gene match: 9. Per the germline V gene, CDR1 is SGHRS and CDR2 is YFSETQ. The CDR3 runs 15 residues. The CDR3 DNA sequence: TGCGCCAGCAGAAGACAGGGGGCGTCGGGGACTGAAGCTTTCTTT. Translation gives CASRRQGASGTEAFF.

V usage is TRBV5-1 and J usage is TRBJ2-7; a weak D match, TRBD2 (6 bases). Trimming left V 5 bases short and J 4 bases short, with 13 bases between. The germline V gene has CDR1 SGHRS and CDR2 YFSETQ. The CDR3 consists of 13 residues. CDR3 sequence reads: CASREGQGYEQYF. CDR3 nucleotide sequence: TGCGCCAGCAGGGAGGGGCAGGGATACGAGCAGTACTTC.

In DNA form, the CDR3 reads TGCAGCGTCCGGGACTTAGGCAATGAGCAGTTCTTC. Translation: CSVRDLGNEQFF. The chain links TRBV29-1 to TRBJ2-1; perhaps TRBD2 as D (6 bases). The CDR3 sequence is 12 residues long. Germline CDR1 is SQVTM and CDR2 is ANQGSEA. V dropped 6 bases and J dropped 6 bases, with 12 bases sitting between them.

The chain couples TRBV6-5 to TRBJ2-5, with 9 bases aligning to TRBD1. The trim removed 0 bases at V and 3 bases at J, leaving 2 bases unmatched. The CDR3 runs 15 residues. In germline, CDR1 is MNHEY, CDR2 SVGAGI. The CDR3 nucleotides are TGTGCCAGCAGTTACTCGAGGACAGGGGAAGAGACCCAGTACTTC. It is translated as CASSYSRTGEETQYF.

The chain recombines TRBV7-2 with TRBJ1-6; TRBD1 matches at 9 bases. The CDR3 contains 15 residues. The germline CDR1 and CDR2 sequences are SGHTA and FQGNSA. After removal of 6 bases from V and 7 bases from J, the junction contained 7 bases not matched to a gene. CDR3 amino acids: CASRYPGTGNSPLHF. CDR3 bases: TGTGCCAGCAGGTATCCCGGGACAGGGAATTCACCCCTCCACTTT. Full variable domain (rest looked up from reference TRBV7-2 and TRBJ1-6): GAGVSQSPSNKVTEKGKDVELRCDPISGHTALYWYRQSLGQGLEFLIYFQGNSAPDKSGLPSDRFSAERTGGSVSTLTIQRTQQEDSAVYLCASRYPGTGNSPLHFGNGTRLTVT.

The chain recombines TRBV5-1 with TRBJ2-1; 8 bases line up with TRBD2. With V trimmed by 0 bases and J by 1 base, 3 bases remained unmatched. The CDR3 is 16 residues long. Germline V gene sequence: CDR1 SGHRS, CDR2 YFSETQ. In DNA, the CDR3 is TGCGCCAGCAGCTTGGGGCTAGCGGGTTCCTACAATGAGCAGTTCTTC. It translates to CASSLGLAGSYNEQFF. The whole variable domain, filled in from reference TRBV5-1 and TRBJ2-1, reads KAGVTQTPRYLIKTRGQQVTLSCSPISGHRSVSWYQQTPGQGLQFLFEYFSETQRNKGNFPGRFSGRQFSNSRSEMNVSTLELGDSALYLCASSLGLAGSYNEQFFGPGTRLTVL.

Worth noting for this clone: Other DNA sequences of this sample code for an identical CDR3. The rearrangement joins TRBV5-4 to TRBJ1-2; D ambiguous. Germline values: CDR1 SGHNT, CDR2 YYREEE (reference sequence). CDR3 size: 13 residues. The V end lost 0 bases, the J end lost 5 bases, and 8 bases lay between the germline ends. This CDR3 is CASSLETGYGYTF. DNA of the CDR3: TGTGCCAGCAGCTTGGAAACGGGGTATGGCTACACCTTC. The whole variable domain, remainder taken from reference TRBV5-4 and TRBJ1-2, is ETGVTQSPTHLIKTRGQQVTLRCSSQSGHNTVSWYQQALGQGPQFIFQYYREEENGRGNFPPRFSGLQFPNYSSELNVNALELDDSALYLCASSLETGYGYTFGSGTRLTVV.

The genes are TRBV30 and TRBJ1-1; 7 bases map to TRBD1. J lost 0 bases, V lost 8 bases, and 6 bases had no gene match. The CDR3 loop spans 13 amino acids. CDR1 is GTSNPN and CDR2 is SVGIG in the germline V gene (reference sequence). CDR3 amino acids: CAGDSLMNTEAFF. The DNA of the CDR3 is TGTGCCGGGGACAGTCTTATGAACACTGAAGCTTTCTTT.

The CDR3 sequence is CASSQAAGTGSYNEQFF. The CDR3 DNA reads TGCGCCAGCAGCCAGGCAGCCGGGACTGGCTCCTACAATGAGCAGTTCTTC. J is TRBJ2-1 and V is TRBV4-1; perhaps TRBD2 as D (6 bases). This CDR3 has 17 residues. Trimming pared 3 bases from V and 0 bases from J, leaving 15 bases between. The germline V gene has CDR1 MGHRA and CDR2 YSYEKL.

V is TRBV5-1 and J is TRBJ1-1, with D maybe TRBD1 (5 bases). V shed 6 bases and J shed 0 bases, with 18 bases lying between them. Germline-derived CDR1 and CDR2 are SGHRS and YFSETQ. CDR3 size: 16 residues. In DNA form, the CDR3 reads TGCGCCAGCACCAGGTGGGGGGTATCGGTGAACACTGAAGCTTTCTTT. The encoded protein is CASTRWGVSVNTEAFF.

This chain uses TRBV6-1 with TRBJ2-5, with 7 bases matching TRBD2. This CDR3 has 13 amino acids. Germline CDR1 MNHNS, CDR2 SASEGT. The V gene end was trimmed by 5 bases and the J gene end by 2 bases; junction bases not matched to a gene: 2. The CDR3 is CASSLGGQETQYF. The CDR3 coding sequence is TGTGCCAGCAGTCTGGGGGGGCAAGAGACCCAGTACTTC.

The J gene is TRBJ1-1, the V gene TRBV28; TRBD1 matches at 7 bases. The CDR3 runs to 14 residues. Trimming removed 3 bases from V and 6 bases from J; junction bases left unmatched: 7. Germline V gene sequence: CDR1 MDHEN, CDR2 SYDVKM. CDR3: CASSLGQGGPEAFF. The CDR3 DNA reads as TGTGCCAGCAGTTTGGGCCAGGGGGGTCCTGAAGCTTTCTTT.

The J gene is TRBJ1-1, the V gene TRBV4-1; 7 bases line up with TRBD1. V shed 9 bases, J shed 6 bases, and the junction held 10 bases outside the gene matches. Germline assignment: CDR1 MGHRA and CDR2 YSYEKL. The CDR3 is 13 residues long. CDR3 region: CASTSGGLAEAFF. The CDR3 nucleotides are TGCGCCAGTACGTCAGGGGGTTTAGCTGAAGCTTTCTTT.

This chain joins TRBV4-1 and TRBJ1-2, with D possibly TRBD1 on 5 matching bases. The CDR3 spans 14 residues. The V gene's germline CDR1 is MGHRA and CDR2 YSYEKL. V gave up 0 bases and J gave up 3 bases, with 8 bases separating them. The CDR3 nucleotides are TGCGCCAGCAGCCAAGATCAAGGGGACTATGGCTACACCTTC. It is translated as CASSQDQGDYGYTF.

V gene TRBV19 combines with J gene TRBJ1-3, with 9 bases aligning to TRBD1. The V and J ends lost 5 bases and 0 bases, in that order; junction bases with no gene match: 5. Germline V gives CDR1 LNHDA, CDR2 SQIVND (reference sequence). The CDR3 is 16 residues long. DNA of the CDR3: TGTGCCAGTAGTCCGACAGGGGGACCCTCTGGAAACACCATATATTTT. It yields the protein CASSPTGGPSGNTIYF.

The DNA for the CDR3 is TGTGCCAGCAGCTGGGGGGGCACAAGCAATCAGCCCCAGCATTTT. Translated: CASSWGGTSNQPQHF. The chain joins TRBV7-2 to TRBJ1-5; perhaps TRBD1 as D (6 bases). The length of the CDR3 is 15 residues. From germline, CDR1 is SGHTA and CDR2 FQGNSA. With 4 bases removed from V and 1 base from J, the gap between germline ends came to 11 bases.

This chain uses TRBV11-2 with TRBJ2-5; 8 nucleotides align to TRBD2. Trimming at V came to 1 base and at J to 3 bases, leaving 7 bases not matched to a gene. Germline values: CDR1 SGHAT, CDR2 FQNNGV. The CDR3 extends over 16 amino acids. The CDR3 sequence: CASSLVWRGVKETQYF. The CDR3 nucleotides are TGTGCCAGCAGCTTAGTCTGGCGGGGGGTTAAAGAGACCCAGTACTTC.

The gene calls are TRBV4-2 and TRBJ1-2, with TRBD1 matching over 10 bases. There are 17 residues in the CDR3. The V and J ends lost 2 bases and 1 base, in that order; junction bases with no gene match: 7. CDR1 and CDR2 from the germline V gene are LGHNA and YNFKEQ. The CDR3 sequence is CASSQNLGTGDNYGYTF. For the CDR3, the DNA is TGTGCCAGCAGCCAAAACTTAGGGACAGGGGATAACTATGGCTACACCTTC.